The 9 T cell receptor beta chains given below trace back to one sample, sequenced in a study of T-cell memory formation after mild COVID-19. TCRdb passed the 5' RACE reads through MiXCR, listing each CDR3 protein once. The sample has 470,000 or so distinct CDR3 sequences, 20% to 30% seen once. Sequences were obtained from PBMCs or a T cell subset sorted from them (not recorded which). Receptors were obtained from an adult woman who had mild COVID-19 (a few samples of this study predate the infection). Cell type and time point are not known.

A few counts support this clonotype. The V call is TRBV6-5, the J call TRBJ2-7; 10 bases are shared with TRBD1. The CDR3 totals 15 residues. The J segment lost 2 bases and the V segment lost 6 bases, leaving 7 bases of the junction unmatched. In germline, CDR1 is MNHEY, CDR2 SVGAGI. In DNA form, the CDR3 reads TGTGCCAGCAGACCTTCCGGGACAGGGGCCTACGAGCAGTACTTC. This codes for CASRPSGTGAYEQYF.

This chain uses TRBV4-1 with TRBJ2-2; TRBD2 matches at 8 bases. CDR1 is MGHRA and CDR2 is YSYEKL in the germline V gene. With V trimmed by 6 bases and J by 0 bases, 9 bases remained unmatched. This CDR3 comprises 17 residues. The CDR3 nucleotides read TGCGCCAGCAGTCCGGCCGGCGGGGGGTCGAACACCGGGGAGCTGTTTTTT. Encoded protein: CASSPAGGGSNTGELFF.

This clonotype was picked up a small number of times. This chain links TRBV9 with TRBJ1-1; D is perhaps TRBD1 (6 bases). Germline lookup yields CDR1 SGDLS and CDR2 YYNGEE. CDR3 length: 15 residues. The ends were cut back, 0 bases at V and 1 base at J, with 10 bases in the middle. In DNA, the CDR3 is TGTGCCAGCAGCGTAGAGCTGGGGGCGAACACTGAAGCTTTCTTT. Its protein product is CASSVELGANTEAFF. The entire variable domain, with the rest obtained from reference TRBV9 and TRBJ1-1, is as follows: DSGVTQTPKHLITATGQRVTLRCSPRSGDLSVYWYQQSLDQGLQFLIQYYNGEERAKGNILERFSAQQFPDLHSELNLSSLELGDSALYFCASSVELGANTEAFFGQGTRLTVV.

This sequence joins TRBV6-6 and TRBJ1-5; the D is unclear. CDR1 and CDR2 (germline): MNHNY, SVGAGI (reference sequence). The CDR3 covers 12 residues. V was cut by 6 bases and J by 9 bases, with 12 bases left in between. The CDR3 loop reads CASSPKGRPQHF. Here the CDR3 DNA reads TGTGCCAGCAGCCCAAAAGGGCGGCCCCAGCATTTT.

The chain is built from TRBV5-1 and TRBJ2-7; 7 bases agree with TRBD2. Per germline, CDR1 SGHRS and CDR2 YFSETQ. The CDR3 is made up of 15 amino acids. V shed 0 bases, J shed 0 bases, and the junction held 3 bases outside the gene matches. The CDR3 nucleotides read TGCGCCAGCAGCTTGGACGGGGGGTCCTCCTACGAGCAGTACTTC. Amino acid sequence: CASSLDGGSSYEQYF. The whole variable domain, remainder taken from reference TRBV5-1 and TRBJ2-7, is KAGVTQTPRYLIKTRGQQVTLSCSPISGHRSVSWYQQTPGQGLQFLFEYFSETQRNKGNFPGRFSGRQFSNSRSEMNVSTLELGDSALYLCASSLDGGSSYEQYFGPGTRLTVT.

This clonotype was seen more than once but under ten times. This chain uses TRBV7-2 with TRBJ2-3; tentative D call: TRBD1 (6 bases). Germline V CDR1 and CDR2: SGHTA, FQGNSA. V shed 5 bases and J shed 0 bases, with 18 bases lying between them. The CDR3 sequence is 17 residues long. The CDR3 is CASSREWGPLSTDTQYF. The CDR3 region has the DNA TGTGCCAGCAGCCGCGAGTGGGGGCCCCTTAGCACAGATACGCAGTATTTT.

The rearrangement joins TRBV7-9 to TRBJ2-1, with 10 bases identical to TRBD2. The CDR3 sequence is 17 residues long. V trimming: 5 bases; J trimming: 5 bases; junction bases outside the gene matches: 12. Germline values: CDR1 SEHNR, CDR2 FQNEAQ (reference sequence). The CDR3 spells CASSRRGLAGDNNEQFF. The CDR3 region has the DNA TGTGCCAGCAGCCGCAGGGGCCTAGCGGGAGACAACAATGAGCAGTTCTTC.

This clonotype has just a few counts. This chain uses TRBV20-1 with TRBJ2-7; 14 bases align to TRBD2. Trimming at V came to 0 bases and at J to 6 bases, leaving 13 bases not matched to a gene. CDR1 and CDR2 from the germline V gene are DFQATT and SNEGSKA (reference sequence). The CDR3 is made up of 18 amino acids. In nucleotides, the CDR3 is TGCAGTGCTAGAGATATCATAAGACTAGCGGGAGGGCCCGGCGAGCAGTACTTC. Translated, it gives CSARDIIRLAGGPGEQYF.

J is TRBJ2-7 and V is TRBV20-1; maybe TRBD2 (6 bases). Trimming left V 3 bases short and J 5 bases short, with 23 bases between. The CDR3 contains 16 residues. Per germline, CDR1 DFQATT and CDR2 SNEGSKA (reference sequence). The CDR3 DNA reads TGCAGTGCTAGTTTTCCGAGGAGGGAACTACGGAACGAGCAGTACTTC. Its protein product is CSASFPRRELRNEQYF.